This T cell receptor beta chain was identified during a study of cytomegalovirus exposure and HLA in healthy donors. Study-wide points: The authors confirmed in vitro that a few CMV-associated chains were specific for CMV antigens. Cytomegalovirus status, reportedly, was diagnosed with high specificity and sensitivity by the classifier.

The V gene lost 5 bases and the J gene lost 5 bases, with 18 bases spanning the gap. This CDR3 comprises 15 residues. Germline V lookup: CDR1 SEHNR, CDR2 FQNEAQ (reference sequence). Of note for this clone: As yet, its antigen is unknown.

PCR amplification relied on 60 Vbeta primers (plus 13 Jbeta primers). Repertoires were generated with immunoSEQ multiplex PCR, while TCRdb's copy carries only in-frame clones and drops some. The data contain 100,000 to 150,000 clones, under 80% of them singletons. The chain employs TRBV7-9 and TRBJ1-2; no definite D call. The sample consisted of PBMCs. This clonotype was sampled from a man aged 35-49 years in good health and CMV-seropositive. The CDR3 region is CASSHLAKDGYGYTF. The DNA of the CDR3 is TGTGCCAGCAGCCACCTAGCGAAGGATGGATATGGCTACACCTTC.